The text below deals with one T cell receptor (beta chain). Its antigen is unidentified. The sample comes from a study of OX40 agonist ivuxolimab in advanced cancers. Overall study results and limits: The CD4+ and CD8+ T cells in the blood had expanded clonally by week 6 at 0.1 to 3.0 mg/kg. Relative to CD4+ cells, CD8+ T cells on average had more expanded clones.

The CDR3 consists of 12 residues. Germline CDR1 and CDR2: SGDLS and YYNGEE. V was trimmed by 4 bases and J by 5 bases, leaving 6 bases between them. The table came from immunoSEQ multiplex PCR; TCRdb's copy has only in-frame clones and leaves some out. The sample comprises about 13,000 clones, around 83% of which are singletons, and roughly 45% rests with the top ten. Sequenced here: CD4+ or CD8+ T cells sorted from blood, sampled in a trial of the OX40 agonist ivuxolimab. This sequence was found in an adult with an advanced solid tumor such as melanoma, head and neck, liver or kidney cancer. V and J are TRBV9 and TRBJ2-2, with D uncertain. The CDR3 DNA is TGTGCCAGCAGCCTCCCGACCGGGGAGCTGTTTTTT. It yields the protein CASSLPTGELFF.